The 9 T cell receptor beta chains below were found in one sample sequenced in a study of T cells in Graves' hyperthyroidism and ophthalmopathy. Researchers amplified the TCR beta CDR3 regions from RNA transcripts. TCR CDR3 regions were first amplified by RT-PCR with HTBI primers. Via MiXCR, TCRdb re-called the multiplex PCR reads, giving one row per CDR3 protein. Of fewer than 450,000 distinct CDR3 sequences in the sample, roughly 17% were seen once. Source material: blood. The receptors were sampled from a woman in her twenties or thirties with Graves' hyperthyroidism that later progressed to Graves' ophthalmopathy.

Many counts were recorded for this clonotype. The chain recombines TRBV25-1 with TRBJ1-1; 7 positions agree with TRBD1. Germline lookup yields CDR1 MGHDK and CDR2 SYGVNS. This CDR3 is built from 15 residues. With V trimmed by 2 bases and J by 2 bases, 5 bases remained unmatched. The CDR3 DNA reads TGTGCCAGCAGTGAAAGCGACAGGGCCAACACTGAAGCTTTCTTT. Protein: CASSESDRANTEAFF.

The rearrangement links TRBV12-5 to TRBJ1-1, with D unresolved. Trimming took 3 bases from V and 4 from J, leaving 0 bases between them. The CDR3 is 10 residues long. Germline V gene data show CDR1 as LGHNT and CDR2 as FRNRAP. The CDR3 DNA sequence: TGTGCTAGTGGTTTCACTGAAGCTTTCTTT. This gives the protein CASGFTEAFF.

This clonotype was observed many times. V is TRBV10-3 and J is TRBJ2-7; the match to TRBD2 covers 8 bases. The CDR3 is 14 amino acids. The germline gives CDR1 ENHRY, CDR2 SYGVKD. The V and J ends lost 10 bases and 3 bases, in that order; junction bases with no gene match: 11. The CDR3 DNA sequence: TGTGCCACCCTACTGGACAGCGGGAGCTACGAGCAGTACTTC. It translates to CATLLDSGSYEQYF.

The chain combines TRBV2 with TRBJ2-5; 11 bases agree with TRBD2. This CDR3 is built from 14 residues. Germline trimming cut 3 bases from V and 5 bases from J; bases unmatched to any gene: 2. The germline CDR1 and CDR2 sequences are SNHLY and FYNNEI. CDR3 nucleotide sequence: TGTGCCAGCAGTGATTCTAGCGGGGGGGAGACCCAGTACTTC. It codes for CASSDSSGGETQYF. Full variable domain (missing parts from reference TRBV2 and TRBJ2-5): EPEVTQTPSHQVTQMGQEVILRCVPISNHLYFYWYRQILGQKVEFLVSFYNNEISEKSEIFDDQFSVERPDGSNFTLKIRSTKLEDSAMYFCASSDSSGGETQYFGPGTRLLVL.

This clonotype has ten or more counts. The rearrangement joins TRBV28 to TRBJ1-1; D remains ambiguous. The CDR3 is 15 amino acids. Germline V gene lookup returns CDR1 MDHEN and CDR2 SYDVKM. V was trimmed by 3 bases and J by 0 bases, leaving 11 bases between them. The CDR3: CASSLFGEMNTEAFF. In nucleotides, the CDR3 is TGTGCCAGCAGTTTGTTCGGGGAAATGAACACTGAAGCTTTCTTT.

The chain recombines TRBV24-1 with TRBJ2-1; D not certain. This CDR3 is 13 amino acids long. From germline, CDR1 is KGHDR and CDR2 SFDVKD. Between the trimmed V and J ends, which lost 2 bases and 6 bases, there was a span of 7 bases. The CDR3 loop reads CATSDSLINEQFF. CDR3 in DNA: TGTGCCACCAGTGATTCACTCATCAATGAGCAGTTCTTC.

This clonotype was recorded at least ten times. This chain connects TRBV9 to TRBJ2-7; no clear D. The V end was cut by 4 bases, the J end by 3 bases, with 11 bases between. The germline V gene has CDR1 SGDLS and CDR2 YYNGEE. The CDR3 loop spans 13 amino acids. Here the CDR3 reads CASSPSPGYEQYF. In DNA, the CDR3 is TGTGCCAGCAGCCCATCCCCGGGCTACGAGCAGTACTTC.

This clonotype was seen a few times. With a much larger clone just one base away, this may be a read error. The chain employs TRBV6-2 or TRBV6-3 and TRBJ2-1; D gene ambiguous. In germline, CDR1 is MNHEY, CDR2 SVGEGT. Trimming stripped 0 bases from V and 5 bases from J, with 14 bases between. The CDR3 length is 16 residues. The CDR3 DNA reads TGTGCCAGCAGTTACTCGTGGCCTTTAAGGAACAATGAGCAGTTCTTC. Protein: CASSYSWPLRNNEQFF.

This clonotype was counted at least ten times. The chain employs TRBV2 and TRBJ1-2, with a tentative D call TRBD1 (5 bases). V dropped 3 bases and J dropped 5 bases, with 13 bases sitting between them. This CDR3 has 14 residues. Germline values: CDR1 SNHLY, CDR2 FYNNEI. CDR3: CASSDLGDWYGYTF. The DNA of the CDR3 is TGTGCCAGCAGTGATTTGGGGGACTGGTATGGCTACACCTTC.